This T cell receptor beta chain was recorded in a study of blood T cell repertoires in COVID-19. Assay: immunoSEQ multiplex PCR; the TCRdb copy retains only in-frame clones and omits some. Counted here are about 240,000 clones, roughly 80% occurring once; the ten biggest clones make up 5.5% to 8%. Sequenced input: peripheral blood. This TCR derives from a woman aged 55-69 years with active or convalescent COVID-19.

The CDR3 here is CASSQDNGGGALDTQYF. DNA for the CDR3: TGCGCCAGCAGCCAAGACAATGGCGGGGGGGCGTTAGATACGCAGTATTTT. The J gene is TRBJ2-3, the V gene TRBV4-1, with 9 bases identical to TRBD2. Per germline, CDR1 MGHRA and CDR2 YSYEKL. CDR3 length equals 17 residues. V shed 0 bases and J 5 bases; nucleotides not matched to a gene: 9.